What follows is one T cell receptor (beta chain) and its context. This clone has a handful of counts. The specificity of this receptor is unknown. Base qualities are not recorded, but no much larger clone differs from it by a single base. The High Capacity cDNA Reverse Transcription Kit was used to reverse transcribe all of the isolated RNA, meaning that expressed TCRB transcripts were what got sequenced. Deep immunoSEQ sequencing was applied to naive, central memory and regulatory T cell samples, giving an average of about 3.57 million total reads per sample. Sorted cells were lysed in RLT buffer and RNA was extracted with DNase-treated RNeasy Micro or Mini kits, depending on cell number. To prevent cross-contamination, every cell subset was processed on its own, while patient and healthy donor samples were processed together. The immunoSEQ multiplex PCR was used to amplify TCRB sequences from cDNA, yielding 87-bp fragments that span the CDR3 region. The amplicons were sequenced using the Illumina HiSeq platform. As for the authors' bioinformatics: Synthetic template baselines were used to correct PCR bias computationally, reads within Hamming distance 2 were collapsed, and singletons that could not be merged were discarded. By aligning reads against IMGT, V, D and J genes, CDR3 length, and insertions or deletions at six rearrangement sites were assigned. Clonotype counts were normalized to sorted cell number within each subset before computing true diversity and Gini coefficients with the tcR R package. The overlap coefficient, calculated on TCRB nucleotide sequences, was used to measure repertoire sharing. Entries here come from immuneACCESS through TCRdb and include only in-frame sequences with V and J called. Some clones fail to appear in such tables; in the studies checked, an unresolved V gene covers under half of the shortfall, and the cause of the remainder is unknown. That table furnishes V, J and clone size, whereas the DNA furnished D and trimming. This sample is represented by some 220,000 clones; approximately 10% of them were singletons. 1% to 1.5% of the sample rests with the top ten.

Each donor gave one peripheral blood draw, averaging roughly 100 mL, which was collected into heparinised tubes. A BD FACSAria II and a panel including CD45RO, CCR7, CD25, CD127, CD95 and CD27 were used to sort naive, central memory, regulatory and stem cell-like memory CD4+ T cells. Purity was above 95% for every sorted population. PBMCs were isolated immediately by Lymphoprep density gradient centrifugation and stained directly without culture. So that batch effects would be minimized, each experiment stained and sorted samples in pairs, pairing one healthy donor with one patient. The cysteine opens and the phenylalanine closes a CDR3 of 13 amino acids. The kept DNA is CDR3 alone, 39 bases in frame from the first base. The germline V gene yields SGDLS for CDR1 and YYNGEE for CDR2. The junction shows trimming of 3 bases on V and 5 bases on J, plus 12 bases between the germline ends. The entry originates in a study of beta chain features in type 1 diabetes (dated by TCRdb to between 2017 and 2018). At the level of the whole study: Mean age, gender distribution, total cell number and subset yield were not different between patients and healthy donors. A total of roughly 100 million sorted cells were examined across all samples, and the number of cells per subset was strongly correlated with RNA yield. In the study, recently diagnosed type 1 diabetes patients and matched healthy donors were compared on the TCRB repertoires of their sorted circulating CD4+ T cell subsets. Regulatory and stem cell-like memory subsets were isolated from only 8 patients and roughly eight healthy donors, whereas naive and central memory subsets came from all 28 donors. What the authors observed across the whole study: At VDJ recombination sites, type 1 diabetes patients had fewer insertions and more deleted nucleotides, which implies abnormalities in thymic rearrangement. The naive, central memory and regulatory TCRB repertoires appeared to resemble one another more closely among patients than among healthy donors. Shorter templates might be favored by PCR, yet because patient and control samples were amplified and corrected together, any such skew would affect both groups equally. In all four CD4+ subsets, TCRB CDR3 length was moderately but significantly shorter in type 1 diabetes patients. Because cDNA was sequenced instead of genomic DNA, highly expressing activated cells could be over-represented, though the groups showed no difference in activation or CD3 levels. HLA sub-analyses involved small numbers of individuals, so any influence of HLA type on TCRB rearrangement remained unresolved.

Specimen: central memory CD4+ T cells from blood. The V and J genes are TRBV9 and TRBJ2-7, with no D gene named confidently. This clonotype was sampled from a young man in good health. In nucleotides, the sequence is TGTGCCAGCAGCGCGGAGTTCGAGGACGAGCAGTACTTC. This encodes CASSAEFEDEQYF.